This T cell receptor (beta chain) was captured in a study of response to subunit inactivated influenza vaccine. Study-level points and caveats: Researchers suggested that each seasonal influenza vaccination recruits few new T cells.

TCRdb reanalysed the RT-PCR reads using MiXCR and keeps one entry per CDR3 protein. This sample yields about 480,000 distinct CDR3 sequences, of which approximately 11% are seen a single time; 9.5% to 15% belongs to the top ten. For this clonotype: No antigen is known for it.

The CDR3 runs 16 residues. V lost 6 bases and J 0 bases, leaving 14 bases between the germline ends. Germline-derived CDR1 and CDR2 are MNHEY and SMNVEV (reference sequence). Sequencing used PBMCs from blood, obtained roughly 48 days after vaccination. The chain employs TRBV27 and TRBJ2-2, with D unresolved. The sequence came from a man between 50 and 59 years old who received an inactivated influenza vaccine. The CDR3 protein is CASSTGRPTNTGELFF. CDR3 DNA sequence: TGTGCCAGCAGCACTGGCCGACCCACGAACACCGGGGAGCTGTTTTTT.